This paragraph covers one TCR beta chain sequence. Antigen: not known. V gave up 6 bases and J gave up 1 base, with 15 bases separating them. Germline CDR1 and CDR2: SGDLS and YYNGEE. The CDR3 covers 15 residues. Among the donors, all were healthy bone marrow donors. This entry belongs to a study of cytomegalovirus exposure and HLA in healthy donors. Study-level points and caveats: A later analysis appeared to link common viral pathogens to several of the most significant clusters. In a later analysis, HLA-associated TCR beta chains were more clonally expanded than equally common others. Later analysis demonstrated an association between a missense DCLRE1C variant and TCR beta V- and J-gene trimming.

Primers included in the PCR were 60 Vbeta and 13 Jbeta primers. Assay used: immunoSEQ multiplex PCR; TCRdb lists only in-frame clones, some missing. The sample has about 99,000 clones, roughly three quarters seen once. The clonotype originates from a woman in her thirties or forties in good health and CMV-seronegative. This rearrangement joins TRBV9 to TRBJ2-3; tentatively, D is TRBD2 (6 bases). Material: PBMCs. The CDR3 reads CASTPSGPRTDTQYF. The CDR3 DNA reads TGTGCCAGCACCCCAAGCGGGCCTCGCACAGATACGCAGTATTTT.